This is a list of T cell receptor beta chains from one sample in a study of cytomegalovirus exposure and HLA in healthy donors. Clones were read by immunoSEQ multiplex PCR, and TCRdb kept only the in-frame ones, dropping some. In the table there are 140,000 or so clones, 75% to 90% of which are singletons. The sample was PBMCs. The receptors originated from a woman between 25 and 40 years old in good health and CMV-seronegative. Both conserved end residues are part of each CDR3. The D gene is left open where the match is weak. A row's size may be missing; if present it is once, few, many or a size class.

J gene	clone size	D gene	V gene	CDR3 protein	CDR3 DNA
TRBJ1-6	.	TRBD1	TRBV19	CASSIDRGSFSPLHF	TGTGCCAGTAGTATAGACAGGGGGAGTTTTTCACCCCTCCACTTT
TRBJ2-2	.	TRBD2	TRBV29-1	CSVTPGGAGELFF	TGCAGCGTCACACCGGGGGGAGCCGGGGAGCTGTTTTTT
TRBJ2-7	.	TRBD1	TRBV7-2	CASSLGTGVYEQYF	TGTGCCAGCAGCTTAGGGACAGGGGTGTACGAGCAGTACTTC
TRBJ2-1	.	.	TRBV5-1	CASSLARGPYNEQFF	TGCGCCAGCAGCTTGGCCAGGGGCCCCTACAATGAGCAGTTCTTC
TRBJ2-1	.	.	TRBV1	CTSSQLGRGLNNNEQFF	TGCACCAGCAGCCAACTAGGGAGGGGACTAAATAACAATGAGCAGTTCTTC
TRBJ2-7	.	.	TRBV19	CASSTVPYEQYF	TGTGCCAGTAGTACCGTCCCTTACGAGCAGTACTTC
TRBJ1-1	.	.	TRBV5-4	CASSLGGNTEAFF	TGTGCCAGCAGCTTGGGAGGGAACACTGAAGCTTTCTTT
TRBJ1-5	.	.	TRBV19	CASSVTGPNQPQHF	TGTGCCAGTAGTGTAACAGGGCCGAATCAGCCCCAGCATTTT
TRBJ2-3	.	TRBD2	TRBV5-1	CASSLVGTIPTDTQYF	TGCGCCAGCAGCTTGGTCGGGACTATACCAACAGATACGCAGTATTTT
TRBJ2-3	.	TRBD2	TRBV10-3	CAIALGLATDTQYF	TGTGCCATCGCGTTGGGACTAGCTACTGATACGCAGTATTTT
TRBJ2-5	.	TRBD1	TRBV5-5	CASSWTGVFQETQYF	TGTGCCAGCAGCTGGACAGGGGTTTTCCAAGAGACCCAGTACTTC
TRBJ1-1	few	.	TRBV6-5	CASSYSYSMNTEAFF	TGTGCCAGCAGTTACTCGTACAGTATGAACACTGAAGCTTTCTTT
TRBJ2-1	.	TRBD2	TRBV11-2	CASRTGTSGLNEQFF	TGTGCCAGCAGGACCGGGACTAGCGGACTCAATGAGCAGTTCTTC
TRBJ2-7	.	.	TRBV18	CASSEGAASYEQYF	TGTGCCAGCTCAGAAGGGGCCGCCTCCTACGAGCAGTACTTC
TRBJ2-7	.	TRBD2	TRBV7-2	CASSSTLAGSNGQYF	TGTGCCAGCAGCTCGACCCTAGCGGGTTCCAACGGGCAGTACTTC
TRBJ2-3	.	.	TRBV14	CASSQDRGRGDTQYF	TGTGCCAGCAGCCAAGATAGGGGGAGAGGAGATACGCAGTATTTT
TRBJ1-3	once	.	TRBV5-1	CASSRTGSGNTIYF	TGCGCCAGCAGCCGGACTGGCTCTGGAAACACCATATATTTT
TRBJ2-3	.	TRBD2	TRBV30	CAWSKASGSADTQYF	TGTGCCTGGAGTAAAGCTAGCGGGAGTGCAGATACGCAGTATTTT
TRBJ2-1	.	.	TRBV7-2	CASSFEGGRYNEQFF	TGTGCCAGCAGTTTTGAGGGGGGGCGGTACAATGAGCAGTTCTTC
TRBJ2-7	.	TRBD1	TRBV6-1	CASSEARRGLSYEQYF	TGTGCCAGCAGTGAAGCTCGAAGGGGGCTCTCCTACGAGCAGTACTTC
TRBJ2-2	.	TRBD2	TRBV9	CASSVRREGRTGELFF	TGTGCCAGCAGCGTTAGGCGGGAGGGCCGCACCGGGGAGCTGTTTTTT
TRBJ1-5	.	.	TRBV21-1	CASSKFQQGQDQPQHF	TGTGCCAGCAGCAAATTTCAGCAGGGGCAGGATCAGCCCCAGCATTTT
TRBJ1-6	.	.	TRBV7-8	CASSPPISISLNSPLHF	TGTGCCAGCAGCCCCCCGATTTCCATTAGCCTAAATTCACCCCTCCACTTT
TRBJ1-2	.	TRBD1	TRBV7-9	CASSTIRTGVGNYGYTF	TGTGCCAGCAGCACGATACGGACAGGGGTCGGGAACTATGGCTACACCTTC
TRBJ2-5	.	.	TRBV6-1	CASSERHQTQYF	TGTGCCAGCAGTGAACGACACCAGACCCAGTACTTC
TRBJ2-7	.	.	TRBV4-1	CASSPGETSSYEQYF	TGCGCCAGCAGCCCAGGTGAAACGAGCTCCTACGAGCAGTACTTC
TRBJ2-1	few	TRBD2	TRBV5-3	CARSSSGLNEQFF	TGTGCCAGAAGCTCTAGCGGGCTCAATGAGCAGTTCTTC
TRBJ1-1	.	.	TRBV28	CASSALENTEAFF	TGTGCCAGCAGCGCTTTAGAAAACACTGAAGCTTTCTTT
TRBJ2-7	few	TRBD1	TRBV6-5	CASSRTGIAYEQYF	TGTGCCAGCAGCCGGACAGGGATCGCCTACGAGCAGTACTTC
TRBJ1-3	once	.	TRBV2	CASSRQASSGNTIYF	TGTGCCAGCAGTAGACAGGCCAGCTCTGGAAACACCATATATTTT
TRBJ1-1	few	.	TRBV30	CAWSGGHNTEAFF	TGTGCCTGGAGTGGCGGGCACAACACTGAAGCTTTCTTT
TRBJ2-7	.	TRBD2	TRBV7-9	CASSPREGWSYEQYF	TGTGCCAGCAGCCCCCGGGAGGGTTGGTCCTACGAGCAGTACTTC
TRBJ1-2	.	.	TRBV6-5	CASSYSTGYYGYTF	TGTGCCAGCAGTTACTCGACAGGCTACTATGGCTACACCTTC
TRBJ2-3	.	.	TRBV10-3	CAISAPPDSYTDTQYF	TGTGCCATCAGTGCCCCACCGGACAGTTACACAGATACGCAGTATTTT
TRBJ1-6	.	.	TRBV6-5	CASSYRGRNSPLHF	TGTGCCAGCAGTTACAGAGGCAGAAATTCACCCCTCCACTTT
TRBJ1-1	once	.	TRBV7-2	CASSFGQAGTEAFF	TGTGCCAGCAGCTTTGGACAAGCAGGCACTGAAGCTTTCTTT
TRBJ1-2	.	TRBD1	TRBV4-1	CASSQGDRAYGYTF	TGCGCCAGCAGCCAGGGGGACAGGGCGTATGGCTACACCTTC
TRBJ1-2	once	.	TRBV5-5	CASSWGTGLGYTF	TGTGCCAGCAGCTGGGGCACAGGCCTGGGCTACACCTTC
TRBJ2-7	.	.	TRBV19	CASSSRDKKSEQYF	TGTGCCAGTAGTAGCCGGGATAAAAAATCCGAGCAGTACTTC
TRBJ2-3	.	.	TRBV7-2	CASSLVSRGADTQYF	TGTGCCAGCAGCTTAGTCAGCAGGGGAGCAGATACGCAGTATTTT
TRBJ1-1	.	.	TRBV19	CASTPAPRGNTEAFF	TGTGCCAGTACCCCAGCCCCCAGGGGGAACACTGAAGCTTTCTTT
TRBJ2-3	.	.	TRBV4-1	CASSQARFVGGPEDTQYF	TGCGCCAGCAGCCAAGCCCGGTTTGTGGGGGGGCCTGAAGATACGCAGTATTTT
TRBJ2-3	.	TRBD2	TRBV30	CAWGVGLAGDADTQYF	TGTGCCTGGGGCGTAGGACTAGCGGGAGATGCAGATACGCAGTATTTT
TRBJ2-1	.	.	TRBV15	CATSEPGLSSREQFF	TGTGCCACCAGCGAACCGGGACTCTCTAGCCGGGAGCAGTTCTTC
TRBJ2-7	.	TRBD1	TRBV6-1	CASSTQDRGGEQYF	TGTGCCAGCAGTACCCAGGACAGGGGGGGCGAGCAGTACTTC
TRBJ1-6	few	.	TRBV6-1	CASRQHLQDSPLHF	TGTGCCAGCCGACAGCACCTACAGGATTCACCCCTCCACTTT
TRBJ1-2	.	.	TRBV9	CASSSRTEKYGYTF	TGTGCCAGCAGCTCCCGGACAGAAAAATATGGCTACACCTTC
TRBJ2-2	once	.	TRBV5-1	CASSGGTANTGELFF	TGCGCCAGCAGCGGGGGGACCGCGAACACCGGGGAGCTGTTTTTT
TRBJ2-2	.	TRBD1	TRBV19	CASTRQGVTGELFF	TGTGCCAGTACGCGACAGGGAGTCACCGGGGAGCTGTTTTTT
TRBJ2-7	.	.	TRBV4-2	CASSLYRGYEQYF	TGTGCCAGCAGCCTTTACCGAGGCTACGAGCAGTACTTC
TRBJ2-1	.	.	TRBV5-4	CASSLETFGEQFF	TGTGCCAGCAGCTTGGAGACATTTGGTGAGCAGTTCTTC
TRBJ2-2	.	TRBD1	TRBV30	CAWAQGAGTGELFF	TGTGCCTGGGCACAGGGGGCGGGCACCGGGGAGCTGTTTTTT
TRBJ2-2	.	.	TRBV7-2	CASSSIAAANTGELFF	TGTGCCAGCAGCTCCATAGCAGCGGCGAACACCGGGGAGCTGTTTTTT
TRBJ2-7	.	TRBD1	TRBV18	CASSPLGGQAVHEQYF	TGTGCCAGCTCCCCCCTGGGGGGACAGGCTGTCCACGAGCAGTACTTC
TRBJ1-1	few	.	TRBV5-6	CASSLIFTRGTEAFF	TGTGCCAGCAGCTTGATTTTCACACGGGGCACTGAAGCTTTCTTT
TRBJ2-2	.	TRBD2	TRBV7-6	CASSIHPGLAENNTGELFF	TGTGCCAGCAGCATCCACCCGGGACTAGCGGAGAATAACACCGGGGAGCTGTTTTTT
TRBJ2-7	few	.	TRBV5-6	CASSLSRVSYEQYF	TGTGCCAGCAGCTTATCCAGGGTATCCTACGAGCAGTACTTC
TRBJ1-5	.	TRBD1	TRBV28	CASDRGSNQPQHF	TGTGCCAGTGACAGGGGGAGCAATCAGCCCCAGCATTTT
TRBJ2-3	.	.	TRBV6-5	CASSYGTSLADTQYF	TGTGCCAGCAGTTATGGTACTAGCTTGGCAGATACGCAGTATTTT